This T cell receptor (beta chain) appears in the sequencing data of a study of blood T cell repertoires in COVID-19 (TCRdb year 2020). For context, the study as a whole: Collaborator samples came from the United States, Italy and Spain and covered acute and convalescent phases of COVID-19. The prospective study material was composed of cDNA or gDNA derived from T cells, B-cell-depleted T cells, or PBMCs. Nearly every sample came with metadata listing a de-identified subject ID, COVID-19 status, age in years and sex. The dataset comprised deeply sampled blood TCRbeta repertoires from subjects exposed to, actively infected with, or recovered from COVID-19. The repertoires were released in a freely available public database intended as a resource for research on the immune response to SARS-CoV-2. Where available, HLA class I and class II types were obtained from metadata supplied by the sample provider rather than from assay-based typing. Samples came from the ongoing ImmuneRACE study (first 160 participants) plus 1,254 subjects from 6 global collaborators. Findings and caveats that apply to the study as a whole: The quantity of clinical and demographic metadata differed by source and by participant and was supplied without curation.

TCRbeta CDR3 regions were amplified from genomic DNA using the immunoSEQ Assay, a bias-controlled multiplex PCR. In the paper's pipeline: The number of nucleated cells in each sample was estimated from the amplification of reference gene primers within the assay. Sequence reads were collapsed and filtered to measure the absolute abundance of every unique TCRbeta CDR3 rearrangement. For each sample, productive Simpson clonality was calculated as the square root of Simpson's diversity index over productive rearrangements. The source is immuneACCESS, and TCRdb retained only in-frame sequences with V and J called. Part of the clones is not carried over; for the studies checked, unresolved V genes explain less than half of this, and the remainder is unexplained. V and J calls and clone size are copied from that table; D and trimming were computed from the DNA. For this sample the table gives approximately 94,000 clones, of which more than 75% were detected only once. Clones ranked in the top ten supply 4.5% to 6% of the sample.

Whole blood was collected in K2EDTA tubes by collaborating institutions according to the institutions' own protocols. For TCRbeta analysis, collaborators shipped samples in one of three forms: frozen whole blood, isolated PBMCs, or DNA extracted from either of those sample types. Looking up the germline V gene yields CDR1 SGHTA and CDR2 FQGTGA. Trimming at the junction amounts to 1 base on V and 5 bases on J, and the germline ends lie 9 bases apart. Counted from cysteine to phenylalanine, this CDR3 has 13 amino acids. The CDR3 DNA has 39 bases and is translated from base 1. A note on this clone: Its antigen remains undetermined. Per-base qualities were not stored, and no clone one base away is much larger.

The sequence derives from a woman older than 75 with active COVID-19. Sequencing was carried out using peripheral blood. The chain was built from TRBV7-3 and TRBJ2-7, with a weak D call of TRBD2 (6 bases match). The nucleotides are TGTGCCAGCAGCTTAAGTACGGGGGACGAGCAGTACTTC. It codes for CASSLSTGDEQYF.